This T cell receptor beta chain was sequenced during a study of control samples from healthy donors and cancer patients. Produced via immunoSEQ multiplex PCR; TCRdb's table is partial and in-frame only. The sample yields some 78,000 clones, roughly 89% seen once. Trimming removed 6 bases from V and 7 bases from J; junction bases left unmatched: 9. The CDR3 length is 15 residues. Germline loops: CDR1 SNHLY, CDR2 FYNNEI. Sequenced sample: blood. The origin of this receptor is a woman aged 60-75 years in good health. The rearrangement joins TRBV2 to TRBJ2-7; TRBD2 agrees at 13 bases. CDR3 residues: CASRDRPGLAGEQYF. The CDR3 DNA sequence: TGTGCCAGCAGAGATAGGCCGGGACTAGCGGGGGAGCAGTACTTC.